The present entry profiles one TCR beta chain with its context. Here immunoSEQ multiplex PCR was the method, and the copy in TCRdb shows in-frame clones only, minus some. The sample holds 130,000 to 150,000 clones; roughly 90% are singletons and the top ten take about 10%. The data were obtained in a study of blood T cell repertoires in COVID-19. The overall study: Samples came from the United States, Italy and Spain, spanning acute and convalescent COVID-19.

Germline V gene sequence: CDR1 LGHDT, CDR2 YNNKEL (reference sequence). V lost 3 bases and J lost 11, with 16 bases in between. This CDR3 contains 13 residues. V and J are TRBV3-1 (or the pseudogene TRBV3-2) and TRBJ1-1; tentative D call: TRBD1 (6 bases). The origin of this receptor is a man over 45 with active or convalescent COVID-19. Sequencing used peripheral blood. The CDR3 DNA sequence: TGTGCCAGCAGCCAGCACAGGGCAAGTACGGCTTTCTTT. It codes for CASSQHRASTAFF.